This TCR beta chain was captured by sequencing in a study of shared clonotypes between healthy human individuals. Findings and caveats of the study: Compared with memory subsets, naive subsets generally had larger estimated richness.

The genomic DNA of each subset was split evenly across several immunoSEQ plates. Assay used: immunoSEQ multiplex PCR; TCRdb lists only in-frame clones, some missing. The sample shows around 1 million clones, around 80% of them seen only once. As for this clone: What it binds is unknown.

Trimming at V came to 5 bases and at J to 1 base, leaving 5 bases not matched to a gene. Germline V lookup: CDR1 SEHNR, CDR2 FQNEAQ (reference sequence). The CDR3 contains 15 residues. Every donor was a Caucasian adult from Nashville, Tennessee. CD4+ cells yielded CD45RA+ naive and CD45RA-negative memory subsets. The TCR comes from a man aged 18 to 29 in good health. Sequenced: memory CD4+ T cells sorted from blood. Subset meaning: CD45RA-negative fraction. This chain connects TRBV7-9 to TRBJ2-5, with 9 bases aligning to TRBD1. Here the CDR3 DNA reads TGTGCCAGCAGCCCGGGGACAGGGTCCCAAGAGACCCAGTACTTC. Translated: CASSPGTGSQETQYF.